This T cell receptor beta chain was documented in a study of shared clonotypes between healthy human individuals. Study context: The study used three CD4 naive, three CD4 memory, two CD8 naive and one CD8 memory plate per donor.

Overall study results and limits: The study generally estimated greater richness for naive than memory subsets. Naive CD4 clonotypes were shared across a handful of donors at about 5.3%.

Terminally differentiated effector memory CD45RA+ cells were left out of the naive CD8 fraction, which was CD45RO-negative and positively selected for CCR7. Execution of the assay was at deep level. The table came from immunoSEQ multiplex PCR; TCRdb's copy has only in-frame clones and leaves some out. The sample lists some 2 million clones; just under 95% were seen once. As regards this clone: As yet, its antigen is unknown.

The TCR was taken from a man aged 18 to 35 in good health. Material: naive CD8+ T cells sorted from blood.

The CDR3 here is CSVLVGDDYEQYF. CDR3 DNA sequence: TGCAGCGTTCTCGTCGGGGACGATTACGAGCAGTACTTC. V usage is TRBV29-1 and J usage is TRBJ2-7; D possibly matches TRBD1 or TRBD2 (5 bases each). This CDR3 has 13 amino acids. V was pared by 5 bases and J by 4 bases, with 15 bases between. Germline V gene lookup returns CDR1 SQVTM and CDR2 ANQGSEA.